A single sample is the source of the 20 T cell receptor beta chains below, sequenced in a study of T cell responses to AZD1222 COVID-19 vaccine. Data came from immunoSEQ multiplex PCR; TCRdb stores just in-frame clones and leaves some out. This sample has 80,000 to 100,000 clones, with 85% to 90% found just once. Sequenced material: peripheral blood, taken 28 days after the second AZD1222 dose. All receptors derive from an adult who received the AZD1222 COVID-19 vaccine.

The V gene is TRBV30, the J gene TRBJ1-2, with 9 bases lining up with TRBD1. The V gene's germline CDR1 is GTSNPN and CDR2 SVGIG (reference sequence). Trimming cost V 2 bases and J 5 bases; bases outside gene matches: 9. The CDR3 runs to 15 residues. CDR3 bases: TGTGCCTGGAGTTCCACGACAGGGGGGTTTTATGGCTACACCTTC. It encodes CAWSSTTGGFYGYTF. The full variable domain, completed using reference TRBV30 and TRBJ1-2, is SQTIHQWPATLVQPVGSPLSLECTVEGTSNPNLYWYRQAAGRGLQLLFYSVGIGQISSEVPQNLSASRPQDRQFILSSKKLLLSDSGFYLCAWSSTTGGFYGYTFGSGTRLTVV.

The rearrangement links TRBV7-9 to TRBJ1-2, with unresolved D. CDR1 and CDR2 (germline): SEHNR, FQNEAQ (reference sequence). The germline V and J ends were trimmed by 3 bases and 0 bases, with 8 bases remaining between them. CDR3 size: 14 residues. CDR3 protein: CASSLPGSNYGYTF. The CDR3, as DNA: TGTGCCAGCAGCTTGCCGGGATCTAACTATGGCTACACCTTC.

This CDR3 is CASSLDGGNNQPQHF. Written as DNA, the CDR3 is TGCGCCAGCAGCTTGGACGGGGGCAACAATCAGCCCCAGCATTTT. This chain connects TRBV5-1 to TRBJ1-5; D is perhaps TRBD1 (6 bases). This CDR3 is 15 amino acids long. Germline assignment: CDR1 SGHRS and CDR2 YFSETQ. Trimming shortened V by 0 bases and J by 3 bases, and 10 bases separated the two germline ends.

In its sample, this clone was seen once. The chain uses TRBV10-3 and TRBJ1-6, with TRBD1 as a possible D gene (6 bases). V was cut by 3 bases and J by 4 bases, with 10 bases left in between. CDR3 length equals 15 residues. CDR1 ENHRY and CDR2 SYGVKD come from the germline V gene. The CDR3: CAISDPQGYNSPLHF. As DNA, the CDR3 is TGTGCCATCAGTGACCCACAGGGTTATAATTCACCCCTCCACTTT.

A single count supports this clone. J is TRBJ1-6 and V is TRBV19; possible D gene TRBD1, 6 bases. This CDR3 is 14 amino acids long. The germline V and J ends were trimmed by 6 bases and 7 bases, with 13 bases remaining between them. Germline V lookup: CDR1 LNHDA, CDR2 SQIVND (reference sequence). The CDR3 protein is CASRNRGANSPLHF. The CDR3, as DNA: TGTGCCAGTAGGAATCGGGGGGCAAATTCACCCCTCCACTTT.

The V gene is TRBV2, the J gene TRBJ1-2; weak D call: TRBD1 (5 bases). V dropped 2 bases and J dropped 1 base, with 11 bases sitting between them. Germline CDR1 is SNHLY and CDR2 is FYNNEI. The CDR3 covers 15 residues. For the CDR3, the DNA is TGTGCCAGCAGTGAATCAGGGTTCGGTAACTATGGCTACACCTTC. It encodes CASSESGFGNYGYTF.

CDR3 bases: TGTGCCAGCAGCCACGCCCCTAGGGGGGGCCACGAGCAGTACTTC. This encodes CASSHAPRGGHEQYF. The chain recombines TRBV21-1 with TRBJ2-7; the table names TRBD2, a call not compared with the DNA. TRBV21-1 is shown as a pseudogene. The CDR3 sequence is 15 residues long.

The chain employs TRBV5-1 and TRBJ1-3; 8 bases line up with TRBD1. The CDR3 runs to 15 residues. The V gene end was trimmed by 4 bases and the J gene end by 1 base; junction bases not matched to a gene: 4. Germline lookup yields CDR1 SGHRS and CDR2 YFSETQ. Here the CDR3 reads CASSLTGESGNTIYF. For the CDR3, the DNA is TGCGCCAGCAGCCTGACAGGGGAGTCTGGAAACACCATATATTTT.

V and J are TRBV4-2 and TRBJ1-1; D ambiguous. The CDR3 has 15 residues. The V end lost 0 bases, the J end lost 0 bases, and 8 bases lay between the germline ends. Germline lookup yields CDR1 LGHNA and CDR2 YNFKEQ. CDR3 DNA: TGTGCCAGCAGCCAAGAGGCCGGGATGAACACTGAAGCTTTCTTT. This codes for CASSQEAGMNTEAFF.

This clone came up once. This chain connects TRBV7-2 to TRBJ1-5; tentatively, D is TRBD1 (5 bases). V was cut by 4 bases and J by 2 bases, with 9 bases left in between. The CDR3 runs 14 residues. The germline CDR1 and CDR2 sequences are SGHTA and FQGNSA. The CDR3 DNA reads as TGTGCCAGCAGCTCCAGGGTGGGCAATCAGCCCCAGCATTTT. Translating it yields CASSSRVGNQPQHF.

The chain combines TRBV7-9 with TRBJ1-4; 8 bases line up with TRBD1. The CDR3 extends over 14 amino acids. V shed 2 bases and J 8 bases; nucleotides not matched to a gene: 4. Germline CDR1 is SEHNR and CDR2 is FQNEAQ (reference sequence). CDR3 nucleotide sequence: TGTGCCAGCAGCTTACAGGGGGCCGGAGAAAAACTGTTTTTT. Amino acids: CASSLQGAGEKLFF.

The rearrangement links TRBV5-8 to TRBJ2-6, with a tentative D call TRBD1 (6 bases). CDR1 and CDR2 from the germline V gene are SGHTS and YDEGEE. V was shortened by 1 base and J by 1 base, with 18 bases between the two germline ends. The CDR3 runs 19 residues. The CDR3 coding sequence is TGTGCCAGCAGCTTGAGATCGGGCAGGGGATTATCTGGGGCCAACGTCCTGACTTTC. Translation: CASSLRSGRGLSGANVLTF.

The rearrangement links TRBV6-5 to TRBJ2-3; D ambiguous. V was trimmed by 5 bases and J by 4 bases, leaving 7 bases between them. This CDR3 has 12 residues. The germline gives CDR1 MNHEY, CDR2 SVGAGI. CDR3 protein: CASSSPADTQYF. The CDR3 bases are TGTGCCAGCAGTAGCCCAGCAGATACGCAGTATTTT.

The chain has TRBV5-1 and TRBJ1-1; D is perhaps TRBD1 (6 bases). CDR1 and CDR2 (germline): SGHRS, YFSETQ. V was clipped by 4 bases and J by 1 base, with 17 bases between them. The CDR3 is made up of 16 amino acids. The CDR3 DNA reads TGCGCCAGCAGCCCACTGCCTTTGGACAGGAACACTGAAGCTTTCTTT. Protein sequence: CASSPLPLDRNTEAFF.

The chain uses TRBV6-2 or TRBV6-3 and TRBJ2-5; D is undetermined. The germline gives CDR1 MNHEY, CDR2 SVGEGT. This CDR3 comprises 15 residues. Trimming took 0 bases from V and 4 from J, leaving 12 bases between them. The CDR3 sequence: CASSYSRTKGETQYF. The CDR3 DNA is TGTGCCAGCAGTTACTCCAGGACCAAAGGAGAGACCCAGTACTTC.

This clone has just one count. This rearrangement joins TRBV7-8 to TRBJ1-5, with D possibly matching TRBD1 (5 bases). Trimming stripped 3 bases from V and 5 bases from J, with 11 bases between. The CDR3 extends over 14 amino acids. Looked up from germline, CDR1 is SGHVS and CDR2 is FQNEAQ. The DNA of the CDR3 is TGTGCCAGCAGCTTCGGGGGGGTATATCAGCCCCAGCATTTT. Translated, it gives CASSFGGVYQPQHF.

This clone is a singleton in its sample. This chain links TRBV19 with TRBJ2-7; D remains ambiguous. The ends were cut back, 1 base at V and 0 bases at J, with 16 bases in the middle. The CDR3 has 17 amino acids. Germline lookup yields CDR1 LNHDA and CDR2 SQIVND (reference sequence). The CDR3 protein is CASSIGLGVGISYEQYF. Written as DNA, the CDR3 is TGTGCCAGTAGTATAGGTCTCGGAGTGGGTATCTCCTACGAGCAGTACTTC.

V usage is TRBV12-3 or TRBV12-4 and J usage is TRBJ1-1; D is perhaps TRBD1 (6 bases). The CDR3 spans 13 residues. The germline V and J ends were trimmed by 6 bases and 3 bases, with 11 bases remaining between them. The CDR3 region is CASRFSGDTEAFF. The CDR3 DNA reads TGTGCCAGCAGATTCTCAGGGGACACTGAAGCTTTCTTT.

The CDR3 DNA is TGCGCCAGCAGCCAAGAGACGGCCATTGGGAGCTATGGCTACACCTTC. This gives the protein CASSQETAIGSYGYTF. This sequence joins TRBV4-1 and TRBJ1-2; D ambiguous. The germline V and J ends were trimmed by 0 bases and 4 bases, with 15 bases remaining between them. This CDR3 has 16 amino acids. Per the germline V gene, CDR1 is MGHRA and CDR2 is YSYEKL.

This chain connects TRBV14 to TRBJ1-6; D remains unclear. The CDR3 runs to 15 residues. Trimming stripped 4 bases from V and 1 base from J, with 8 bases between. Germline CDR1 reads SGHDN; CDR2 reads FVKESK. CDR3 amino acids: CASSPPGSYNSPLHF. The DNA of the CDR3 is TGTGCCAGCAGCCCCCCCGGGTCCTATAATTCACCCCTCCACTTT.